This entry lists 15 T cell receptor beta chains sequenced from one sample in a study of blood T cell repertoires in COVID-19. Libraries were prepared by immunoSEQ multiplex PCR; TCRdb keeps only in-frame clonotypes and omits some of them. The sample carries approximately 460,000 clones, approximately 92% recorded once. The sequenced sample consisted of peripheral blood. All receptors derive from a young man with COVID-19, enrolled during active disease.

V and J are TRBV19 and TRBJ2-7; tentatively, D is TRBD2 (7 bases). The CDR3 totals 14 residues. V lost 5 bases to trimming and J lost 4 bases, with 15 bases between them. From germline, CDR1 is LNHDA and CDR2 SQIVND (reference sequence). CDR3 nucleotides: TGTGCCAGTAGTCCCTGGGGAGGGGGTTACGAGCAGTACTTC. This sequence encodes CASSPWGGGYEQYF.

The chain uses TRBV29-1 and TRBJ2-1; 7 nucleotides line up with TRBD1. The V segment lost 7 bases and the J segment 5 bases; nucleotides outside the gene matches: 8. The CDR3 has 13 residues. CDR1 and CDR2 (germline): SQVTM, ANQGSEA. This chain's CDR3 is CSADRVVNNEQFF. The CDR3 DNA reads TGCAGCGCCGACAGGGTGGTTAACAATGAGCAGTTCTTC.

This clone was seen only once. This chain links TRBV18 with TRBJ2-2, with D perhaps TRBD2 (5 bases). The CDR3 consists of 15 residues. The V gene lost 5 bases and the J gene lost 5 bases, with 15 bases spanning the gap. Germline V gene data show CDR1 as KGHSH and CDR2 as LQKENI. CDR3 nucleotide sequence: TGTGCCAGCTCAGGGAGCGGCCTGGGAACCGGGGAGCTGTTTTTT. It translates to CASSGSGLGTGELFF.

This chain connects TRBV4-2 to TRBJ2-5; 15 positions match TRBD2. V shed 1 base and J 5 bases; nucleotides not matched to a gene: 14. This CDR3 spans 20 amino acids. Germline CDR1 and CDR2: LGHNA and YNFKEQ. CDR3 loop: CASSQGRGTSGRRLGETQYF. The CDR3 bases are TGTGCCAGCAGCCAAGGGAGGGGGACTAGCGGGAGGAGATTGGGGGAGACCCAGTACTTC.

This chain joins TRBV9 and TRBJ1-1; weak D call: TRBD1 (6 bases). This CDR3 has 15 amino acids. Germline-derived CDR1 and CDR2 are SGDLS and YYNGEE. The V end lost 4 bases, the J end lost 0 bases, and 13 bases lay between the germline ends. Written as DNA, the CDR3 is TGTGCCAGCAGCCCGAGGACAGCCATGAACACTGAAGCTTTCTTT. Amino acid sequence: CASSPRTAMNTEAFF.

The chain is built from TRBV7-3 and TRBJ2-1, with 8 bases identical to TRBD2. The ends lost 5 bases at V and 1 base at J; junction bases unmatched: 4. There are 15 residues in the CDR3. Germline lookup yields CDR1 SGHTA and CDR2 FQGTGA. The CDR3 bases are TGTGCCAGCAGCCCATTAGCGGGGTCCTACAATGAGCAGTTCTTC. Its translation is CASSPLAGSYNEQFF.

The V gene is TRBV2, the J gene TRBJ1-4, with 10 nucleotides matching TRBD1. There are 18 residues in the CDR3. The germline V gene encodes CDR1 SNHLY and CDR2 FYNNEI. V trimming: 2 bases; J trimming: 6 bases; junction bases outside the gene matches: 12. The DNA for the CDR3 is TGTGCCAGCAGTGAACCTGGGACAGGGGCCCGGGGAGATGAAAAACTGTTTTTT. Translated, it gives CASSEPGTGARGDEKLFF.

The chain recombines TRBV10-1 with TRBJ2-1, with 7 bases aligning to TRBD1. The germline gives CDR1 WNHNN, CDR2 SYGVQD (reference sequence). V lost 0 bases to trimming and J lost 6 bases; unmatched junction nucleotides: 2. This CDR3 region has 14 residues. The CDR3 DNA reads as TGCGCCAGCAGTGAGTCGGGACAGTTCAATGAGCAGTTCTTC. This codes for CASSESGQFNEQFF.

The V gene is TRBV5-1, the J gene TRBJ2-2; 8 nucleotides align to TRBD1. V gave up 0 bases and J gave up 4 bases; unmatched junction bases: 5. The CDR3 contains 16 residues. CDR1 and CDR2 (germline): SGHRS, YFSETQ. In nucleotides, the CDR3 is TGCGCCAGCAGCTTGGTCCAGGGGGCCGGCACCGGGGAGCTGTTTTTT. It is translated as CASSLVQGAGTGELFF.

This clone has just one count. This sequence joins TRBV27 and TRBJ2-7, with TRBD2 identical over 10 bases. CDR3 length: 15 residues. V trimming: 3 bases; J trimming: 2 bases; junction bases outside the gene matches: 4. Germline V gives CDR1 MNHEY, CDR2 SMNVEV (reference sequence). CDR3 coding DNA: TGTGCCAGCAGTTTGACAGCGGGAGGGCCCTACGAGCAGTACTTC. Protein sequence: CASSLTAGGPYEQYF.

The chain recombines TRBV2 with TRBJ2-1; TRBD1 is a possible D gene (6 bases). V lost 6 bases, J lost 0 bases, and 15 bases lay in between. CDR3 length: 16 amino acids. The V gene's germline CDR1 is SNHLY and CDR2 FYNNEI. The CDR3 sequence: CASSPYRDSSYNEQFF. As DNA, the CDR3 is TGTGCCAGCAGCCCGTACAGGGATAGCTCCTACAATGAGCAGTTCTTC. The full variable domain, with the rest looked up from reference TRBV2 and TRBJ2-1, is EPEVTQTPSHQVTQMGQEVILRCVPISNHLYFYWYRQILGQKVEFLVSFYNNEISEKSEIFDDQFSVERPDGSNFTLKIRSTKLEDSAMYFCASSPYRDSSYNEQFFGPGTRLTVL.

This chain connects TRBV29-1 to TRBJ2-7, with 8 bases that match TRBD1. Per the germline V gene, CDR1 is SQVTM and CDR2 is ANQGSEA. The trim removed 3 bases at V and 6 bases at J, leaving 10 bases unmatched. CDR3 size: 14 residues. In nucleotides, the CDR3 is TGCAGCGTTGATGGTACAGGACAGGGACGCGAGCAGTACTTC. It specifies CSVDGTGQGREQYF.

J is TRBJ1-4 and V is TRBV2, with 8 nucleotides matching TRBD1. Trimming removed 7 bases from V and 3 bases from J; junction bases left unmatched: 4. The CDR3 length is 14 residues. Germline V CDR1 and CDR2: SNHLY, FYNNEI. CDR3 nucleotides: TGTGCCAGCAACTGGGGACAGGCTAATGAAAAACTGTTTTTT. Translation: CASNWGQANEKLFF.

V gene TRBV5-6 combines with J gene TRBJ2-3, with 7 bases fitting TRBD2. Germline CDR1 SGHDT, CDR2 YYEEEE. This CDR3 contains 15 residues. The J segment lost 0 bases and the V segment lost 7 bases, leaving 8 bases of the junction unmatched. DNA of the CDR3: TGTGCCAGCGCTATGGGGGGGACCAGCACAGATACGCAGTATTTT. Translated: CASAMGGTSTDTQYF.

The rearrangement joins TRBV5-8 to TRBJ1-6, with TRBD1 as a possible D gene (5 bases). The CDR3 loop spans 15 amino acids. Germline lookup yields CDR1 SGHTS and CDR2 YDEGEE. V lost 5 bases and J 10 bases, leaving 19 bases between the germline ends. CDR3 nucleotide sequence: TGTGCCAGCAGTCTACTTACCGGGACTGTATCACCCCTCCACTTT. This encodes CASSLLTGTVSPLHF.